One T cell receptor beta chain is described in this entry. This sample was taken from a study of CD8+CD57+ T cells in acquired aplastic anemia. Study information: Sorted CD4+ and CD8+ cell DNA averaged around 3.3 ug.

In germline, CDR1 is LNHDA, CDR2 SQIVND (reference sequence). With V trimmed by 5 bases and J by 5 bases, 7 bases remained unmatched. The CDR3 runs to 15 residues. All patients picked for sequencing had shown, by flow cytometry, an expansion of CD8+CD57+ cells. Using genomic DNA as the template, TCR beta VDJ and CDR3 profiling was carried out. Via MiXCR, TCRdb re-called the reads, giving one row per CDR3 protein. This table has over 150,000 distinct CDR3 sequences, more than 45% appearing once. The sequenced material came from sorted CD4+, CD8+, or CD8+CD57+ T cells (not recorded which) from PBMCs. The chain joins TRBV19 to TRBJ2-5, with 11 bases identical to TRBD2. This TCR was recovered from a human donor with aplastic anemia. CDR3 protein: CASSARLAGLETQYF. The CDR3 nucleotides are TGTGCCAGTAGTGCTCGACTAGCGGGGCTGGAGACCCAGTACTTC.